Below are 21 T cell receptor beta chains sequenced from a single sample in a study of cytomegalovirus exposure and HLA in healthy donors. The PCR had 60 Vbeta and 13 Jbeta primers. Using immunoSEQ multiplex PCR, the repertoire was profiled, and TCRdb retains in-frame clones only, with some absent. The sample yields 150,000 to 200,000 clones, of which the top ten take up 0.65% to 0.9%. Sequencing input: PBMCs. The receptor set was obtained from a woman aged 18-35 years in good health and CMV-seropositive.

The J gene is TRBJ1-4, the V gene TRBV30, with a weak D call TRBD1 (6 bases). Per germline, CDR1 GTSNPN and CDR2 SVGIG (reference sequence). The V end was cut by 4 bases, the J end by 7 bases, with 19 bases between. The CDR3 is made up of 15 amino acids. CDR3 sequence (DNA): TGTGCCTGGACCCCTAGCCCCCGGACAGCTGAAAAACTGTTTTTT. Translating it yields CAWTPSPRTAEKLFF.

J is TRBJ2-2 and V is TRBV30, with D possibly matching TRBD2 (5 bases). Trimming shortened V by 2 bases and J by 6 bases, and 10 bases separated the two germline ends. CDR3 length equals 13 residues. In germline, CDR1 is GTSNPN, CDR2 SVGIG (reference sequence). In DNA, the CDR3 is TGTGCCTGGAGTCAGAGCGGCCCCGGGGAGCTGTTTTTT. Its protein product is CAWSQSGPGELFF. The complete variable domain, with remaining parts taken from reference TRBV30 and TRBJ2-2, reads SQTIHQWPATLVQPVGSPLSLECTVEGTSNPNLYWYRQAAGRGLQLLFYSVGIGQISSEVPQNLSASRPQDRQFILSSKKLLLSDSGFYLCAWSQSGPGELFFGEGSRLTVL.

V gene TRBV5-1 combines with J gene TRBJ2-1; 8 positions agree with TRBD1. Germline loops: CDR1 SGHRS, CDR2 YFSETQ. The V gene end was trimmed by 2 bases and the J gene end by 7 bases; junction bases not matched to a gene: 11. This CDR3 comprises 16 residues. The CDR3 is CASSFGQGAGRNEQFF. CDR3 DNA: TGCGCCAGCAGCTTTGGCCAGGGGGCGGGTAGAAATGAGCAGTTCTTC. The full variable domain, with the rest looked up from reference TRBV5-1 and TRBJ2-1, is KAGVTQTPRYLIKTRGQQVTLSCSPISGHRSVSWYQQTPGQGLQFLFEYFSETQRNKGNFPGRFSGRQFSNSRSEMNVSTLELGDSALYLCASSFGQGAGRNEQFFGPGTRLTVL.

CDR3: CASSVTTGQPQHF. As DNA, the CDR3 is TGTGCCAGCAGCGTGACGACCGGGCAGCCCCAGCATTTT. This chain uses TRBV9 with TRBJ1-5; D gene ambiguous. CDR1 and CDR2 from the germline V gene are SGDLS and YYNGEE. Trimming removed 2 bases at V and 7 bases at J, with 10 bases between. This CDR3 region has 13 residues.

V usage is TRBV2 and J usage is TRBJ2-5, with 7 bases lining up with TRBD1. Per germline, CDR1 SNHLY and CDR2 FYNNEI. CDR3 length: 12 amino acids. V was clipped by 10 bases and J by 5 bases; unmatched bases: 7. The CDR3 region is CATQGSEETQYF. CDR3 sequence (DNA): TGTGCCACACAGGGGTCCGAGGAGACCCAGTACTTC. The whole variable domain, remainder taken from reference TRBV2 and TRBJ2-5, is EPEVTQTPSHQVTQMGQEVILRCVPISNHLYFYWYRQILGQKVEFLVSFYNNEISEKSEIFDDQFSVERPDGSNFTLKIRSTKLEDSAMYFCATQGSEETQYFGPGTRLLVL.

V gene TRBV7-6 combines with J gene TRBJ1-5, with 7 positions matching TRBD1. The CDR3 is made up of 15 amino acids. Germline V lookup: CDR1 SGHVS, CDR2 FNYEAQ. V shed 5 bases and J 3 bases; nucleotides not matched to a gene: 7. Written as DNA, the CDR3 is TGTGCCAGCAGCCCCCGGACAGGAAACAATCAGCCCCAGCATTTT. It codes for CASSPRTGNNQPQHF.

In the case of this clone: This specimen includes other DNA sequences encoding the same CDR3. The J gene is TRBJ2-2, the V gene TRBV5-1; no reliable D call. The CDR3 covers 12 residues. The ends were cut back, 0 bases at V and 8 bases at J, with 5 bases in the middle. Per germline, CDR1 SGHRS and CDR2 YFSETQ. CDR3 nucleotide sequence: TGCGCCAGCAGCTTGGTCTCGGGGGAGCTGTTTTTT. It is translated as CASSLVSGELFF. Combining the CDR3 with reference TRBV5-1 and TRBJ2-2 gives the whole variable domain KAGVTQTPRYLIKTRGQQVTLSCSPISGHRSVSWYQQTPGQGLQFLFEYFSETQRNKGNFPGRFSGRQFSNSRSEMNVSTLELGDSALYLCASSLVSGELFFGEGSRLTVL.

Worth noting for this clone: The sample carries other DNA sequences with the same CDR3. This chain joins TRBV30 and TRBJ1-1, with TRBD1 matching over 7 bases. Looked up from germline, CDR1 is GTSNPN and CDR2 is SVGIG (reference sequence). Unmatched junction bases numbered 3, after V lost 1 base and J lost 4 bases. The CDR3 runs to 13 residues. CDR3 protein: CAWSGQGGTEAFF. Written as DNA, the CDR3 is TGTGCCTGGAGTGGACAGGGAGGCACTGAAGCTTTCTTT.

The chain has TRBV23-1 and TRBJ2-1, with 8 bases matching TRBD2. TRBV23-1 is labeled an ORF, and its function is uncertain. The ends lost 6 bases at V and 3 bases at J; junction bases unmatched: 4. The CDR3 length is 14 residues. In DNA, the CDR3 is TGCGCCAGCAGACTAGCGGAGAACTACAATGAGCAGTTCTTC. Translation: CASRLAENYNEQFF.

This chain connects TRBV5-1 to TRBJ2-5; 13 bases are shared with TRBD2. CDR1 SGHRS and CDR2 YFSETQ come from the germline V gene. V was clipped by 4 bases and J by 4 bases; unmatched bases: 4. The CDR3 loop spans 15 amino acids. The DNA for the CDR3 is TGCGCCAGCAGCGTGGGGACTAGCGGGGCAGAGACCCAGTACTTC. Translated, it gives CASSVGTSGAETQYF.

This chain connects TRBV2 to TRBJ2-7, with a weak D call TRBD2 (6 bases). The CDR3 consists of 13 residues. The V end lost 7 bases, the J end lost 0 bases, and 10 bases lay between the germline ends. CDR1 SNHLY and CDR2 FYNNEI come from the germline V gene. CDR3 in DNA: TGTGCCAGCAATAGCGGAAGCTCCTACGAGCAGTACTTC. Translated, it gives CASNSGSSYEQYF. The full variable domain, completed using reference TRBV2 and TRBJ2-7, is EPEVTQTPSHQVTQMGQEVILRCVPISNHLYFYWYRQILGQKVEFLVSFYNNEISEKSEIFDDQFSVERPDGSNFTLKIRSTKLEDSAMYFCASNSGSSYEQYFGPGTRLTVT.

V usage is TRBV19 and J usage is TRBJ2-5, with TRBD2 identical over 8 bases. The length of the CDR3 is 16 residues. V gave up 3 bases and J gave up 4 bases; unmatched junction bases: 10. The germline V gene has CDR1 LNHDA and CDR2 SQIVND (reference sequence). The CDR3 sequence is CASSILAGGERETQYF. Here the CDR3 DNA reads TGTGCCAGTAGTATTCTAGCGGGCGGGGAACGAGAGACCCAGTACTTC.

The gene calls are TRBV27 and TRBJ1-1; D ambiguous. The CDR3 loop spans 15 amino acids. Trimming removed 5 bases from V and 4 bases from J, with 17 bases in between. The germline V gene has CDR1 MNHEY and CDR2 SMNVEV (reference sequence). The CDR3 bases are TGTGCCAGCAGTCCCGGGGTCCGGCCGGGCACTGAAGCTTTCTTT. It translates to CASSPGVRPGTEAFF.

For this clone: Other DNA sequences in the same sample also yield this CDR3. This CDR3 is CAWSRLGGNQPQHF. DNA of the CDR3: TGTGCCTGGAGCAGGCTTGGTGGCAATCAGCCCCAGCATTTT. The rearrangement joins TRBV30 to TRBJ1-5; D gene uncertain. CDR1 is GTSNPN, CDR2 SVGIG, per germline (reference sequence). V was clipped by 3 bases and J by 2 bases, with 11 bases between them. This CDR3 has 14 amino acids.

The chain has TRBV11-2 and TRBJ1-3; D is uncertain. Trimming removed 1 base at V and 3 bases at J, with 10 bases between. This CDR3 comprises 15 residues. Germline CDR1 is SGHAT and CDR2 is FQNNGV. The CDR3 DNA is TGTGCCAGCAGCTTAGGGGCGGGGAGTGGAAACACCATATATTTT. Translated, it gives CASSLGAGSGNTIYF.

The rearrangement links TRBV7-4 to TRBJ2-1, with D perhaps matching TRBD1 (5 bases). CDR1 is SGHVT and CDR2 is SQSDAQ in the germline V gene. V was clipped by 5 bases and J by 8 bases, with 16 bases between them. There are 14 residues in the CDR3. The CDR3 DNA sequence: TGTGCCAGCAGCCATCGGACACGAGACGATGAGCAGTTCTTC. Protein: CASSHRTRDDEQFF. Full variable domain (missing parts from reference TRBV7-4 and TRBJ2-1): GAGVSQSPRYKVAKRGRDVALRCDSISGHVTLYWYRQTLGQGSEVLTYSQSDAQRDKSGRPSGRFSAERPERSVSTLKIQRTEQGDSAVYLCASSHRTRDDEQFFGPGTRLTVL.

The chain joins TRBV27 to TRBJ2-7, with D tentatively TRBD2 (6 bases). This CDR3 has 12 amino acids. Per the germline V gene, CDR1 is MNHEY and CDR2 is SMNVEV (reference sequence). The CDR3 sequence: CAVMGGSYEQYF. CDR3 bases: TGTGCGGTTATGGGGGGCTCCTACGAGCAGTACTTC.

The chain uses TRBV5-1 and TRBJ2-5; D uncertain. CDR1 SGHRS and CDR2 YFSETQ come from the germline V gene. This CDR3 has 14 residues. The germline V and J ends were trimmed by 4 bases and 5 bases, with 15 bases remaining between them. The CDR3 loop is CASSQRLTRETQYF. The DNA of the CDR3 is TGCGCCAGCAGCCAGAGACTTACTCGTGAGACCCAGTACTTC.

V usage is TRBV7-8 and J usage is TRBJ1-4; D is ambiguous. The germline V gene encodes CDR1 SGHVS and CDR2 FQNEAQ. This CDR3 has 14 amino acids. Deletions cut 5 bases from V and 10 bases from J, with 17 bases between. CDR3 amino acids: CASSRRGGVGKLFF. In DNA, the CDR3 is TGTGCCAGCAGCCGTCGGGGTGGGGTGGGAAAACTGTTTTTT.

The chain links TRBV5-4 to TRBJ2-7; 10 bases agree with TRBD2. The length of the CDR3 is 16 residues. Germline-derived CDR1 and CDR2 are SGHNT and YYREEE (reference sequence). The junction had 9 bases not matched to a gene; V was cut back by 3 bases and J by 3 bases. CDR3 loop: CASSWGAGGGLYEQYF. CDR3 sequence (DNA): TGTGCCAGCAGCTGGGGAGCGGGAGGGGGTCTCTACGAGCAGTACTTC.

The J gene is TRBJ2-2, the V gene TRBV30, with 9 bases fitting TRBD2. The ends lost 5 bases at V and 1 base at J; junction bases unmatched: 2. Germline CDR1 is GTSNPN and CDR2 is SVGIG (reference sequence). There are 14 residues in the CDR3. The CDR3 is CAWQTSGNTGELFF. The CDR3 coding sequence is TGTGCCTGGCAGACTAGCGGGAACACCGGGGAGCTGTTTTTT.